This entry features one TCR beta chain sequence. This entry comes from a study of neoadjuvant anti-PD-1 for oral cavity cancer. The junction had 5 bases not matched to a gene; V was cut back by 5 bases and J by 5 bases. The CDR3 runs to 16 residues. Germline CDR1 LNHDA, CDR2 SQIVND (reference sequence). The time point: after neoadjuvant nivolumab, at surgical resection. Here immunoSEQ multiplex PCR was the method, and the copy in TCRdb shows in-frame clones only, minus some. The sample yields 73,000 or so clones, more than 75% seen once. V and J are TRBV19 and TRBJ2-5; TRBD2 matches at 16 bases. The sequenced sample was PBMCs, obtained after nivolumab (anti-PD-1) treatment. The sequence derives from a person aged 35 to 85 with oral cavity squamous cell carcinoma. CDR3 in amino acids: CASSVPGLAGGETQYF. The CDR3 DNA reads TGTGCCAGTAGTGTACCGGGACTAGCGGGAGGGGAGACCCAGTACTTC.